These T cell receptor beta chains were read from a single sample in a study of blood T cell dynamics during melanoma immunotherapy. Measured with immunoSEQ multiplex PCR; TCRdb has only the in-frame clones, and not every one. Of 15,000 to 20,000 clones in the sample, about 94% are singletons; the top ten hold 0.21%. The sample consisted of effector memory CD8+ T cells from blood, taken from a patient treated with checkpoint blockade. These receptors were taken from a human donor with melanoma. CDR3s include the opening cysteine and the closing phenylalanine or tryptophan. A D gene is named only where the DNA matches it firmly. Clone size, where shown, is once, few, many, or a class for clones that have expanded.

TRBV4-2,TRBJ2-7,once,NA,CASSQESRIEQYF,TGTGCCAGCAGCCAAGAGTCACGGATCGAGCAGTACTTC
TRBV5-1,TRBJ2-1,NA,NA,CASSWGANEQFF,TGCGCCAGCAGCTGGGGAGCGAATGAGCAGTTCTTC
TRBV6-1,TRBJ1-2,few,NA,CASSERRRDYGYTF,TGTGCCAGCAGTGAAAGGAGGAGGGACTATGGCTACACCTTC
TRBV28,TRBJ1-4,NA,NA,CASSLKGGSREKLFF,TGTGCCAGCAGTTTGAAGGGCGGCTCCAGAGAAAAACTGTTTTTT
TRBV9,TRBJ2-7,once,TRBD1,CASSLDRGSREQYF,TGTGCCAGCAGCTTAGACAGGGGTTCCAGGGAGCAGTACTTC
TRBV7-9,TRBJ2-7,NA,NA,CASSLVGSSYEQYF,TGTGCCAGCAGCTTAGTCGGGAGTTCGTACGAGCAGTACTTC
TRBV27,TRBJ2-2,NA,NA,CASSQSAGELFF,TGTGCCAGCAGTCAATCGGCCGGGGAGCTGTTTTTT
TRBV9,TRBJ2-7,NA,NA,CASSVVGIRGDNSYEQYF,TGTGCCAGCAGCGTAGTGGGGATAAGGGGGGACAACTCCTACGAGCAGTACTTC
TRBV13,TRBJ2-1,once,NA,CASSFVYERNEQFF,TGTGCCAGCAGCTTTGTCTACGAAAGGAATGAGCAGTTCTTC
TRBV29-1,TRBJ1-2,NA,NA,CSVGTGTF,NA
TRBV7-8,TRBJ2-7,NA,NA,CASSLIGVSYEQYF,TGTGCCAGCAGCTTAATAGGGGTGTCCTACGAGCAGTACTTC
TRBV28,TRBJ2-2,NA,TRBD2,CASRGMGLAGVALMNTGELFF,TGTGCCAGCAGGGGGATGGGACTAGCGGGAGTTGCCCTAATGAACACCGGGGAGCTGTTTTTT
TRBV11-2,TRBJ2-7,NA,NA,CASSFAGAGEQYF,TGTGCCAGCAGCTTCGCAGGAGCAGGCGAGCAGTACTTC
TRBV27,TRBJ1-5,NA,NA,CASSLSGYNSNQPQHF,TGTGCCAGCAGTTTATCGGGATACAATAGCAATCAGCCCCAGCATTTT
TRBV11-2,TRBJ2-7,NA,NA,CASSRRDLSYEQYF,TGTGCCAGCAGCCGCCGGGACCTCTCCTACGAGCAGTACTTC
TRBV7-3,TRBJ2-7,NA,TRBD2,CASSLVTSGTYEQYF,TGTGCCAGCAGCTTAGTGACTAGCGGGACCTACGAGCAGTACTTC
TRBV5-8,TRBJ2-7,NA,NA,CASSNSRDGWYEQYF,TGTGCCAGCAGTAACTCCCGGGACGGATGGTACGAGCAGTACTTC
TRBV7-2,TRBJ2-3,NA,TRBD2,CASSPLATSTDTQYF,TGTGCCAGCAGCCCACTAGCGACCAGCACAGATACGCAGTATTTT
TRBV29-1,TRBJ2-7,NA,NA,CSVSGSGTHLYEQYF,TGCAGCGTATCTGGGTCCGGGACGCACCTCTACGAGCAGTACTTC
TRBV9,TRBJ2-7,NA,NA,CASSVGGKDEQYF,TGTGCCAGCAGCGTAGGGGGCAAGGACGAGCAGTACTTC
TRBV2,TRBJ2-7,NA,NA,CASSDERPYEQYF,TGTGCCAGCAGTGACGAGCGGCCCTACGAGCAGTACTTC
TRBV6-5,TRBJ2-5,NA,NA,CASSLSGVGETQYF,TGTGCCAGCAGCCTCTCAGGGGTGGGGGAGACCCAGTACTTC
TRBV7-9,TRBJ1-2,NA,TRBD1,CASSLVEGAHGYTF,TGTGCCAGCAGCCTCGTAGAGGGGGCGCATGGCTACACCTTC
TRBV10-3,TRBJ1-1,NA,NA,CAISGGSAEAFF,TGTGCCATCAGTGGGGGTTCGGCTGAAGCTTTCTTT
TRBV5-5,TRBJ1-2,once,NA,CASSLIQWGGRDGYTF,TGTGCCAGCAGCTTGATTCAATGGGGGGGAAGAGATGGCTACACCTTC
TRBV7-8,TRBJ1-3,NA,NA,CASSPSLGRFSGNTIYF,TGTGCCAGCAGCCCTTCACTCGGACGGTTCTCTGGAAACACCATATATTTT
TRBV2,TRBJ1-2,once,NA,CASKPPDVVYTGYTF,TGTGCCTCGAAGCCCCCCGATGTTGTCTATACTGGCTACACCTTC
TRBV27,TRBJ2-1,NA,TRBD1,CASNSHVTGQIYNEQFF,TGTGCCAGCAATTCACACGTGACGGGACAGATATACAATGAGCAGTTCTTC
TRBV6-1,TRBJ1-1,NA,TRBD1,CATPRGFGTEAFF,TGTGCCACCCCCAGGGGGTTTGGCACTGAAGCTTTCTTT
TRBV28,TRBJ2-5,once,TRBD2,CASSYPILDIAGEGHRETQYF,TGTGCCAGCAGTTACCCGATTTTAGACATAGCGGGAGAGGGACACCGCGAGACCCAGTACTTC
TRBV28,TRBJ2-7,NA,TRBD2,CASSSETSATPYEQYF,TGTGCCAGCAGTTCGGAGACTAGCGCAACCCCCTACGAGCAGTACTTC
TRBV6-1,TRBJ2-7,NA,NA,CASSAVFGKGVTYEQYF,TGTGCCAGCAGTGCAGTCTTCGGTAAAGGGGTTACCTACGAGCAGTACTTC
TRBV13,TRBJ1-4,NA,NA,CASSLRGTLGEKLFF,TGTGCCAGCAGCTTAAGAGGGACTTTAGGTGAAAAACTGTTTTTT
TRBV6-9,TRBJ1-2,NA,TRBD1,CASTPAGQGSYGYTF,TGTGCCAGCACTCCTGCGGGACAGGGATCCTATGGCTACACCTTC
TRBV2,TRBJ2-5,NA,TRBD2,CASSEASGSSEGEETQYF,TGTGCCAGCAGTGAGGCTAGCGGGAGTTCTGAGGGGGAAGAGACCCAGTACTTC
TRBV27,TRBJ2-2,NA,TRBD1,CASSPTPTGPNTGELFF,TGTGCCAGCAGTCCAACTCCGACAGGGCCGAACACCGGGGAGCTGTTTTTT
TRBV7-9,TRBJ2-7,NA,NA,CASSQRGEGEQYF,TGTGCCAGCAGCCAGAGGGGGGAGGGCGAGCAGTACTTC
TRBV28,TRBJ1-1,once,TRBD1,CASSFSRGHMNTEAFF,TGTGCCAGCAGTTTTAGCAGGGGGCACATGAACACTGAAGCTTTCTTT
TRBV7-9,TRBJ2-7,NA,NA,CASSSFWNEQYF,TGTGCCAGCAGCTCCTTTTGGAACGAGCAGTACTTC
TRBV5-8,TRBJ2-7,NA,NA,CASSPYTGSYEQYF,TGTGCCAGCAGCCCCTATACAGGGTCCTACGAGCAGTACTTC
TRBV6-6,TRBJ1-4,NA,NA,CASSYFRRGGEKLFF,TGTGCCAGCAGTTACTTTCGCAGGGGCGGAGAAAAACTGTTTTTT
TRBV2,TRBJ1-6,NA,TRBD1,CASFGQGYNSPLHF,TGTGCCAGCTTCGGACAGGGGTATAATTCACCCCTCCACTTT
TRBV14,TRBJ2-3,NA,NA,CASSQDRKGDTQYF,TGTGCCAGCAGCCAAGATCGAAAGGGGGATACGCAGTATTTT
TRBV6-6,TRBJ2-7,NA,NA,CASSYIADPYEQYF,TGTGCCAGCAGTTACATAGCGGACCCCTACGAGCAGTACTTC
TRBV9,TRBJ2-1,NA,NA,CASSAPTSLYNEQFF,TGTGCCAGCAGCGCCCCTACTTCCCTCTACAATGAGCAGTTCTTC
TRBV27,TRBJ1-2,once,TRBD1,CASSSGPRGPYGYTF,TGTGCCAGCAGTTCAGGCCCTAGGGGGCCCTATGGCTACACCTTC
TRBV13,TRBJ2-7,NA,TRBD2,CASSLAGLALHEQYF,TGTGCCAGCAGCTTAGCGGGACTAGCTCTACACGAGCAGTACTTC
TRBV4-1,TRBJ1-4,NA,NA,CASSQGRGGEKLFF,TGCGCCAGCAGCCAAGGCAGGGGTGGCGAAAAACTGTTTTTT
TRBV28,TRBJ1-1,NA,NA,CASSLPDMNTEAFF,TGTGCCAGCAGTTTACCGGACATGAACACTGAAGCTTTCTTT
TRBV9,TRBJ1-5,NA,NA,CASSVDEGFQPQHF,TGTGCCAGCAGCGTAGATGAGGGTTTTCAGCCCCAGCATTTT
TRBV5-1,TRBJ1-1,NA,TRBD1,CASSLEPGQRNTEAFF,TGCGCCAGCAGCTTGGAACCGGGACAGAGAAACACTGAAGCTTTCTTT
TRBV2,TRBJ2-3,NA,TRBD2,CASSEPGTSYNPTDTQYF,TGTGCCAGCAGTGAACCCGGGACTAGTTACAACCCCACAGATACGCAGTATTTT
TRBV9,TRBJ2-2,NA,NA,CASSVGGDTGELFF,TGTGCCAGCAGCGTGGGGGGTGACACCGGGGAGCTGTTTTTT
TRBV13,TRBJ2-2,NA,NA,CASSAPGELFF,TGTGCCAGCAGCGCCCCCGGGGAGCTGTTTTTT
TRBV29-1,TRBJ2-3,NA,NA,CSADWKGSTDTQYF,TGCAGCGCTGATTGGAAGGGATCCACAGATACGCAGTATTTT
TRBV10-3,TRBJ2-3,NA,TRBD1,CAIREYEGASTDTQYF,TGTGCCATCAGGGAATATGAGGGGGCGAGCACAGATACGCAGTATTTT
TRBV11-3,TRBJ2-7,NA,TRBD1,CASSPGTVYEQYF,TGTGCCAGCAGCCCCGGGACAGTCTACGAGCAGTACTTC
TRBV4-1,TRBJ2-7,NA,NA,CASSHARGGGEQYF,TGCGCCAGCAGCCACGCCAGGGGAGGAGGCGAGCAGTACTTC
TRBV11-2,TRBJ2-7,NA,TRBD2,CASSFPRFGAGAHEQYF,TGTGCCAGCAGCTTCCCCAGATTTGGGGCGGGAGCCCACGAGCAGTACTTC
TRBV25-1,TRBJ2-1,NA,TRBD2,CASSVTSETNEQFF,TGTGCCAGCAGCGTTACTAGCGAGACTAATGAGCAGTTCTTC